The 32 T cell receptor beta chains below all came from one sample that was sequenced in a study of blood T cell repertoires in COVID-19. The table came from immunoSEQ multiplex PCR; TCRdb's copy has only in-frame clones and leaves some out. The sample has over 250,000 clones; 75% to 85% are singletons. Sequenced material: peripheral blood. The receptor source for this set is a man aged 45-65 years with active or convalescent COVID-19.

The chain links TRBV7-9 to TRBJ2-7; 11 bases line up with TRBD1. The junction had 3 bases not matched to a gene; V was cut back by 5 bases and J by 3 bases. CDR3 length: 14 residues. Looked up from germline, CDR1 is SEHNR and CDR2 is FQNEAQ (reference sequence). The DNA for the CDR3 is TGTGCCAGCAGCCTGGGACAGGGGGGCTACGAGCAGTACTTC. Translating it yields CASSLGQGGYEQYF.

The gene calls are TRBV2 and TRBJ2-3, with 10 bases identical to TRBD2. The CDR3 sequence is 15 residues long. V lost 6 bases, J lost 1 base, and 4 bases stayed unmatched. CDR1 and CDR2 from the germline V gene are SNHLY and FYNNEI. The CDR3 reads CASSNLAGGTDTQYF. The CDR3 coding sequence is TGTGCCAGCAGCAACCTAGCGGGAGGCACAGATACGCAGTATTTT.

This clone was recorded only once. V usage is TRBV28 and J usage is TRBJ2-5, with a possible D match to TRBD2 (6 bases). CDR3 size: 14 residues. The germline V and J ends were trimmed by 7 bases and 5 bases, with 17 bases remaining between them. CDR1 and CDR2 (germline): MDHEN, SYDVKM. This CDR3 is CASIATGTRETQYF. Here the CDR3 DNA reads TGTGCCAGCATCGCGACCGGGACTCGCGAGACCCAGTACTTC.

The V gene is TRBV30, the J gene TRBJ2-3; 11 bases align to TRBD2. The CDR3 is 13 residues long. J lost 7 bases, V lost 8 bases, and 8 bases had no gene match. Germline V lookup: CDR1 GTSNPN, CDR2 SVGIG (reference sequence). The CDR3 DNA is TGTGCCGCTCCGGGACTAGCGGATTATACGCAGTATTTT. The encoded protein is CAAPGLADYTQYF.

The chain recombines TRBV6-5 with TRBJ2-2, with TRBD1 matching 8 bases. Germline V lookup: CDR1 MNHEY, CDR2 SVGAGI. The CDR3 has 15 residues. J gave up 0 bases and V 5 bases, and 2 bases lay outside the gene matches. CDR3 in amino acids: CASSRDRTNTGELFF. The CDR3 DNA follows: TGTGCCAGCAGTAGGGACAGGACGAACACCGGGGAGCTGTTTTTT.

V usage is TRBV27 and J usage is TRBJ2-7; 11 positions match TRBD1. The CDR3 covers 15 residues. In germline, CDR1 is MNHEY, CDR2 SMNVEV (reference sequence). Germline trimming cut 5 bases from V and 2 bases from J; bases unmatched to any gene: 5. The CDR3 nucleotides read TGTGCCAGCAGTCCCGGGACAGGGGGTGCCTACGAGCAGTACTTC. It yields the protein CASSPGTGGAYEQYF.

V gene TRBV11-2 combines with J gene TRBJ2-7, with 11 bases matching TRBD2. This CDR3 has 16 amino acids. V was pared by 5 bases and J by 2 bases, with 8 bases of the junction left unmatched. Germline V lookup: CDR1 SGHAT, CDR2 FQNNGV. CDR3 nucleotides: TGTGCCAGCAGCCAAGGGACTAGCGGAGGGACCTACGAGCAGTACTTC. Translated: CASSQGTSGGTYEQYF.

This chain connects TRBV6-6 to TRBJ2-7; D is uncertain. Trimming removed 0 bases from V and 5 bases from J, with 11 bases in between. The CDR3 is 14 amino acids. The V gene's germline CDR1 is MNHNY and CDR2 SVGAGI (reference sequence). In DNA, the CDR3 is TGTGCCAGCAGTTACTCCGGTGTGCGCGACGAGCAGTACTTC. It translates to CASSYSGVRDEQYF.

This chain uses TRBV7-8 with TRBJ1-1, with 8 bases that match TRBD1. Germline V gene sequence: CDR1 SGHVS, CDR2 FQNEAQ. With 5 bases clipped from V and 4 bases from J, the junction kept 3 bases outside the gene matches. This CDR3 is built from 13 residues. The CDR3: CASSVDRGTEAFF. Written as DNA, the CDR3 is TGTGCCAGCAGCGTAGACAGGGGCACTGAAGCTTTCTTT.

This sequence joins TRBV14 and TRBJ2-2, with D maybe TRBD2 (6 bases). Germline V CDR1 and CDR2: SGHDN, FVKESK. The CDR3 extends over 17 amino acids. Trimming stripped 0 bases from V and 5 bases from J, with 16 bases between. The CDR3 DNA follows: TGTGCCAGCAGCCAAGATAGTGGAGGGGACTTTACCGGGGAGCTGTTTTTT. Amino acids: CASSQDSGGDFTGELFF.

The chain uses TRBV12-5 and TRBJ1-2, with 7 bases identical to TRBD1. The CDR3 is made up of 16 amino acids. Germline CDR1 and CDR2: LGHNT and FRNRAP. V trimming: 6 bases; J trimming: 3 bases; junction bases outside the gene matches: 13. The DNA for the CDR3 is TGTGCTAGTGGCCCCCCCTTGGGACAGCTACACTATGGCTACACCTTC. Its translation: CASGPPLGQLHYGYTF.

The V and J genes are TRBV11-2 and TRBJ2-7, with 8 bases lining up with TRBD2. CDR1 is SGHAT and CDR2 is FQNNGV in the germline V gene. J was trimmed by 7 bases and V by 1 base; bases with no gene match: 9. This CDR3 contains 15 residues. The CDR3 sequence: CASSLVRGRLGEQYF. The CDR3 nucleotides read TGTGCCAGCAGCTTAGTTCGCGGGAGGTTGGGGGAGCAGTACTTC.

The chain combines TRBV5-5 with TRBJ1-2; possibly TRBD1 for D (5 bases). Germline CDR1 reads SGHKS; CDR2 reads YYEKEE (reference sequence). CDR3 size: 17 residues. The V end was cut by 3 bases, the J end by 4 bases, with 22 bases between. The CDR3 protein is CASSWDPGAYRSYGYTF. Written as DNA, the CDR3 is TGTGCCAGCAGCTGGGACCCGGGAGCCTACCGAAGCTATGGCTACACCTTC.

CDR3 DNA: TGTGCCAGCAGCGCGGGCGGGAGGGCCAATGAGCAGTTCTTC. Protein: CASSAGGRANEQFF. The chain couples TRBV7-3 to TRBJ2-1; TRBD2 agrees at 9 bases. The CDR3 is 14 residues long. Germline V gives CDR1 SGHTA, CDR2 FQGTGA. Unmatched junction bases numbered 5, after V lost 5 bases and J lost 6 bases.

The chain recombines TRBV6-1 with TRBJ1-5; D is unclear. The CDR3 has 14 amino acids. V gave up 1 base and J gave up 3 bases, with 7 bases separating them. Germline V lookup: CDR1 MNHNS, CDR2 SASEGT. The CDR3 spells CASSEGQYNQPQHF. The CDR3 DNA follows: TGTGCCAGCAGTGAAGGGCAGTACAATCAGCCCCAGCATTTT.

The chain is built from TRBV21-1 and TRBJ1-5. TRBV21-1 constitutes a pseudogene. The CDR3 is made up of 16 amino acids. The DNA for the CDR3 is TGTGCCAGCAGCATAAAGAGGTGGAGGGTCAATCAGCCCCAGCATTTT. It is translated as CASSIKRWRVNQPQHF.

V is TRBV5-1 and J is TRBJ1-5; no definite D call. The CDR3 covers 13 residues. Germline CDR1 and CDR2: SGHRS and YFSETQ. V shed 4 bases and J shed 5 bases, with 10 bases lying between them. The DNA for the CDR3 is TGCGCCAGCAGCCAATCTATTTATCAGCCCCAGCATTTT. Its translation is CASSQSIYQPQHF.

A note on this clone: This CDR3 is also generated by other DNA sequences in the sample. The CDR3 DNA reads as TGTGCCAGCAGTGGACTCAATGAGCAGTTCTTC. It specifies CASSGLNEQFF. The V gene is TRBV2, the J gene TRBJ2-1, with no clear D. Germline V gene sequence: CDR1 SNHLY, CDR2 FYNNEI. The CDR3 is 11 amino acids. The V and J ends lost 4 bases and 6 bases respectively, with 4 bases between them.

This clone has a single count. Other nucleotide sequences in the sample specify the same CDR3. V gene TRBV7-9 combines with J gene TRBJ1-5; no firm D call. Trimming shortened V by 1 base and J by 6 bases, and 10 bases separated the two germline ends. The CDR3 is 14 amino acids. Germline assignment: CDR1 SEHNR and CDR2 FQNEAQ (reference sequence). The CDR3 spells CASSLGGRGQPQHF. CDR3 in DNA: TGTGCCAGCAGCTTAGGGGGTCGGGGTCAGCCCCAGCATTTT.

The chain combines TRBV7-6 with TRBJ2-5; weak D call: TRBD2 (6 bases). This CDR3 has 17 amino acids. Germline-derived CDR1 and CDR2 are SGHVS and FNYEAQ. Trimming took off 3 bases at V and 8 bases at J, with 25 bases between the two ends. The DNA for the CDR3 is TGTGCCAGCAGCTTTGGCATGGCGGGGCCCAGTGGTGGCACCCAGTACTTC. It specifies CASSFGMAGPSGGTQYF.

A few counts support this clone. CDR3: CASSLRHWTPDRPNEKLFF. For the CDR3, the DNA is TGTGCCAGCAGCTTACGGCATTGGACCCCGGACAGACCTAATGAAAAACTGTTTTTT. The chain has TRBV7-9 and TRBJ1-4; a weak D match, TRBD1 (6 bases). V shed 2 bases and J shed 3 bases, with 22 bases lying between them. The CDR3 contains 19 residues. Germline values: CDR1 SEHNR, CDR2 FQNEAQ (reference sequence).

CDR3 loop: CASSFGGRFDIQYF. Written as DNA, the CDR3 is TGTGCCAGCAGCTTCGGCGGGAGATTCGACATTCAGTACTTC. This chain joins TRBV7-2 and TRBJ2-4; 7 bases match TRBD2. V shed 3 bases, J shed 8 bases, and the junction held 7 bases outside the gene matches. CDR1 is SGHTA and CDR2 is FQGNSA in the germline V gene. The CDR3 covers 14 residues.

The V and J genes are TRBV6-6 and TRBJ2-7; TRBD1 aligns across 11 bases. The CDR3 covers 14 residues. Trimming at V came to 6 bases and at J to 4 bases, leaving 5 bases not matched to a gene. CDR1 MNHNY and CDR2 SVGAGI come from the germline V gene (reference sequence). As DNA, the CDR3 is TGTGCCAGCAGCCAAGGACAGGGGGCATACGAGCAGTACTTC. It is translated as CASSQGQGAYEQYF.

This clone has a handful of counts. The rearrangement joins TRBV6-5 to TRBJ2-7, with D maybe TRBD2 (6 bases). CDR1 and CDR2 from the germline V gene are MNHEY and SVGAGI. With 4 bases removed from V and 5 bases from J, the gap between germline ends came to 18 bases. CDR3 length: 15 amino acids. CDR3 sequence (DNA): TGTGCCAGCAGTTCGGGGCGGCTAGCGAAGAACGAGCAGTACTTC. This gives the protein CASSSGRLAKNEQYF.

This chain uses TRBV19 with TRBJ1-1; the D gene is possibly TRBD1 (5 bases). The CDR3 has 16 residues. The V gene lost 7 bases and the J gene lost 1 base, with 19 bases spanning the gap. The germline gives CDR1 LNHDA, CDR2 SQIVND (reference sequence). For the CDR3, the DNA is TGTGCCAGTATTCAATCCTCGGACATAGCGAACACTGAAGCTTTCTTT. Encoded protein: CASIQSSDIANTEAFF.

The chain recombines TRBV4-1 with TRBJ1-2; maybe TRBD1 (5 bases). CDR3 length: 14 residues. Looked up from germline, CDR1 is MGHRA and CDR2 is YSYEKL. Trimming removed 1 base from V and 3 bases from J, with 9 bases in between. The DNA for the CDR3 is TGCGCCAGCAGCCAAGCCGACAGTTACTATGGCTACACCTTC. It translates to CASSQADSYYGYTF.

This sequence joins TRBV30 and TRBJ2-1; TRBD1 aligns across 9 bases. V lost 0 bases, J lost 12 bases, and 6 bases stayed unmatched. The length of the CDR3 is 13 residues. CDR1 GTSNPN and CDR2 SVGIG come from the germline V gene (reference sequence). The CDR3 DNA reads as TGTGCCTGGAGTGTTACCGGACAGGGGACGCAGTTCTTC. Its protein is CAWSVTGQGTQFF.

In this sample, this clone turned up a few times. The V gene is TRBV28, the J gene TRBJ1-3; D ambiguous. CDR1 MDHEN and CDR2 SYDVKM come from the germline V gene. Between the trimmed V and J ends, which lost 6 bases and 0 bases, there was a span of 9 bases. This CDR3 spans 14 amino acids. The CDR3 region is CASRAQSSGNTIYF. CDR3 bases: TGTGCCAGCAGGGCCCAAAGCTCTGGAAACACCATATATTTT.

This chain joins TRBV5-1 and TRBJ2-7; unclear D gene. With 1 base removed from V and 5 bases from J, the gap between germline ends came to 7 bases. CDR1 SGHRS and CDR2 YFSETQ come from the germline V gene. The CDR3 totals 12 residues. The chain's CDR3 is CASSLSSDEQYF. The CDR3 nucleotides read TGCGCCAGCAGCTTGAGTTCGGACGAGCAGTACTTC.

This chain uses TRBV6-2 or TRBV6-3 with TRBJ1-5; TRBD1 might be the D (6 bases). Germline values: CDR1 MNHEY, CDR2 SVGEGT. Trimming took 6 bases from V and 3 from J, leaving 12 bases between them. CDR3 size: 14 residues. The CDR3 sequence is CASSGGAPNQPQHF. In DNA form, the CDR3 reads TGTGCCAGCAGCGGGGGGGCCCCCAATCAGCCCCAGCATTTT.

This chain links TRBV6-2 or TRBV6-3 with TRBJ1-1; TRBD1 matches at 7 bases. Per the germline V gene, CDR1 is MNHEY and CDR2 is SVGEGT. The CDR3 totals 15 residues. V was pared by 5 bases and J by 1 base, with 7 bases of the junction left unmatched. The CDR3 is CASSRWTGSNTEAFF. DNA for the CDR3: TGTGCCAGCAGTCGATGGACAGGATCGAACACTGAAGCTTTCTTT.

The chain combines TRBV12-5 with TRBJ1-1, with TRBD1 as a possible D gene (5 bases). The CDR3 spans 14 residues. The germline V gene has CDR1 LGHNT and CDR2 FRNRAP. V was cut by 2 bases and J by 4 bases, with 11 bases left in between. The CDR3 DNA is TGTGCTAGTGGTTTGTCGGGCGGGGGCACTGAAGCTTTCTTT. As protein: CASGLSGGGTEAFF. Filled out from reference TRBV12-5 and TRBJ1-1, the complete variable domain reads DARVTQTPRHKVTEMGQEVTMRCQPILGHNTVFWYRQTMMQGLELLAYFRNRAPLDDSGMPKDRFSAEMPDATLATLKIQPSEPRDSAVYFCASGLSGGGTEAFFGQGTRLTVV.